The clone carrying this T cell receptor (beta chain) was seen ten or more times. The use of a sample-barcoded 5' primer and a J-beta primer mix characterized a second PCR of 7 to 11 cycles. TCRdb redid the calling of the 5' RACE reads with MiXCR, one entry per CDR3 protein. The sample contains 540,000 or so distinct CDR3 sequences, approximately 25% of which appear only once. This entry belongs to a study of blood T cells in healthy people across ages. This CDR3 region has 13 residues. With 3 bases removed from V and 5 bases from J, the gap between germline ends came to 8 bases. The germline V gene encodes CDR1 MGHRA and CDR2 YSYEKL.

Sequencing was carried out using blood. The receptor comes from a woman aged 65 to 85 in good health. The chain couples TRBV4-1 to TRBJ2-1; D unresolved. CDR3 in amino acids: CASSHFRDNEQFF. The CDR3 DNA sequence: TGCGCCAGCAGCCACTTCAGAGACAATGAGCAGTTCTTC.